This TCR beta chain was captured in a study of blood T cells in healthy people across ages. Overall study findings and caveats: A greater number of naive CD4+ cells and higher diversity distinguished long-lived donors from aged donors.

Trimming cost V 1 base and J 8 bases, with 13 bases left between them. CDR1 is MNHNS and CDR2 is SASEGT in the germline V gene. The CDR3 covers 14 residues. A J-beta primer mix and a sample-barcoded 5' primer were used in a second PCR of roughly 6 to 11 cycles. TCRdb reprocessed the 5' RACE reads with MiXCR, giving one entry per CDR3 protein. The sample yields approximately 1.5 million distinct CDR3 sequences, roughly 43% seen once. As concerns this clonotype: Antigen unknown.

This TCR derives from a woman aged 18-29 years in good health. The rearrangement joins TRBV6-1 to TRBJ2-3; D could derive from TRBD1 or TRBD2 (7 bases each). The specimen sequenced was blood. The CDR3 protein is CASSEEPGGGTQYF. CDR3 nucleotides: TGTGCCAGCAGTGAAGAACCAGGGGGGGGTACGCAGTATTTT.